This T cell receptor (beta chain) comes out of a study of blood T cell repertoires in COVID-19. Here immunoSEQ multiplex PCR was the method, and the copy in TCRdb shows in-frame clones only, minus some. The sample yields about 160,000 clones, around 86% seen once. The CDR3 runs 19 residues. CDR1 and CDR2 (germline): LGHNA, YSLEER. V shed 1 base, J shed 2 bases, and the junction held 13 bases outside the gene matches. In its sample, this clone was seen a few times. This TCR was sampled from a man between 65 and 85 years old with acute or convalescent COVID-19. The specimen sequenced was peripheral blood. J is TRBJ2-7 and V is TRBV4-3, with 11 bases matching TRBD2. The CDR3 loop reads CASSQGLGRRLAGTYEQYF. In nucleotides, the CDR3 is TGCGCCAGCAGCCAAGGGTTGGGACGGCGACTAGCGGGAACCTACGAGCAGTACTTC.